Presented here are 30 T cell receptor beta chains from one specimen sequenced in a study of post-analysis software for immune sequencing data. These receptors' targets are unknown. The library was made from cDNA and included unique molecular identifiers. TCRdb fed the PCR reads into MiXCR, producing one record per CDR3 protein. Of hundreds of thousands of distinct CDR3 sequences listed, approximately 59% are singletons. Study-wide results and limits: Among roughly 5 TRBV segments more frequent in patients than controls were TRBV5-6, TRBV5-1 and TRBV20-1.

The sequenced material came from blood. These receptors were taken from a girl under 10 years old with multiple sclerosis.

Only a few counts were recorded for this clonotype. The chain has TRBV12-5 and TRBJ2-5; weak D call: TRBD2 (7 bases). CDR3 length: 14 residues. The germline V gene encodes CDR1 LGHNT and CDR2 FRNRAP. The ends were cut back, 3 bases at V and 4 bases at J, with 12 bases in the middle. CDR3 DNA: TGTGCTAGTGGTTTAGGGGGGGGCGGAGAGACCCAGTACTTC. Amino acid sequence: CASGLGGGGETQYF.

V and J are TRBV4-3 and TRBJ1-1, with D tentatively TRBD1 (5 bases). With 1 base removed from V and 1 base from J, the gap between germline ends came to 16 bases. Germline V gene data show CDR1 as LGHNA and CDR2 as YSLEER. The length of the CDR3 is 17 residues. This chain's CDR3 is CASSQALPGTGNTEAFF. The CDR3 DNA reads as TGCGCCAGCAGCCAAGCTCTGCCCGGGACGGGGAACACTGAAGCTTTCTTT.

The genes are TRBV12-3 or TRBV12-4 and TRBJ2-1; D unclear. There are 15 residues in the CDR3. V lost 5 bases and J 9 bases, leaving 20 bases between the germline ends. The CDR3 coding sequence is TGTGCCAGCAGTCCGTCCTGGCGGCCCCCTTCTGAGCAGTTCTTC. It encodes CASSPSWRPPSEQFF.

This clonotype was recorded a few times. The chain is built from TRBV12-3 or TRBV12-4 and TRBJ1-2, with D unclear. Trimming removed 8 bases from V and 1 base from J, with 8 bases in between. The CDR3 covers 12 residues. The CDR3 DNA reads TGTGCCAGCTTGGAGTTTAACTATGGCTACACCTTC. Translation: CASLEFNYGYTF.

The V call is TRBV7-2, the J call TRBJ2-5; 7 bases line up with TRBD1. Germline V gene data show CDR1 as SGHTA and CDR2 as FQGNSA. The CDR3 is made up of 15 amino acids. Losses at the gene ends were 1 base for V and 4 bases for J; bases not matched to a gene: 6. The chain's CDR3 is CASSLGQGSGETQYF. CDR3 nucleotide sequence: TGTGCCAGCAGCTTAGGACAGGGTTCTGGAGAGACCCAGTACTTC.

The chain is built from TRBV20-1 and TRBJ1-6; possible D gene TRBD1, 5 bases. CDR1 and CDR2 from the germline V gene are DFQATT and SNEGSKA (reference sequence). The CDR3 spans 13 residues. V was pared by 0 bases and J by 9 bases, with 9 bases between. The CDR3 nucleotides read TGCAGTGCTAGAGATGGGGGATCTTCACCCCTCCACTTT. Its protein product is CSARDGGSSPLHF.

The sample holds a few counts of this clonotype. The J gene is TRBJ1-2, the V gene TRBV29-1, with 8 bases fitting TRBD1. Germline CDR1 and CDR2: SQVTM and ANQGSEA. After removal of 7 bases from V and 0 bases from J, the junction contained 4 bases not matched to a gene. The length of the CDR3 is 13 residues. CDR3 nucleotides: TGCAGCGCATGGGACAGGACTAACTATGGCTACACCTTC. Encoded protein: CSAWDRTNYGYTF.

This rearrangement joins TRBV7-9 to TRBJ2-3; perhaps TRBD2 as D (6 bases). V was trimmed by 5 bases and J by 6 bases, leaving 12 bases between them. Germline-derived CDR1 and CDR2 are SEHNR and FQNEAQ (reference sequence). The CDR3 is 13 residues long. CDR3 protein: CASSGGAMDTQYF. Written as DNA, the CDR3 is TGTGCCAGCAGCGGCGGGGCAATGGATACGCAGTATTTT.

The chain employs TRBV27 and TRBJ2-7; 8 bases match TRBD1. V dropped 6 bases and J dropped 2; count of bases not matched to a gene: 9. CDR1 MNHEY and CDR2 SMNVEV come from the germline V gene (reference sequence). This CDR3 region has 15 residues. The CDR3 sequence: CASRPTGELPYEQYF. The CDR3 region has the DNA TGTGCCAGCAGACCGACAGGGGAACTTCCCTACGAGCAGTACTTC.

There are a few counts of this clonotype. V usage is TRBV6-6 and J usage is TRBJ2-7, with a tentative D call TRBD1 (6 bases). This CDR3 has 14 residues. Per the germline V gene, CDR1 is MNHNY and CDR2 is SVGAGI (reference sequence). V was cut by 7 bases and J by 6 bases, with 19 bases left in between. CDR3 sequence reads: CASTSAGTIGEQYF. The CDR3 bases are TGTGCCAGCACCTCCGCCGGGACAATTGGCGAGCAGTACTTC.

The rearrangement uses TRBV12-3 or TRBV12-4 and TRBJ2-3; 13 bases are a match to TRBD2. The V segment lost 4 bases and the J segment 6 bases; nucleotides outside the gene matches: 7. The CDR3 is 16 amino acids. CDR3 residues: CASSYPTSGGKDTQYF. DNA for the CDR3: TGTGCCAGCAGTTACCCGACTAGCGGGGGGAAGGATACGCAGTATTTT.

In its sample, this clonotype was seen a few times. CDR3 DNA: TGTGCCAGCAGCCCGCCCGGGACCCCTTACGAGCAGTACTTC. Amino acid sequence: CASSPPGTPYEQYF. V and J are TRBV12-3 or TRBV12-4 and TRBJ2-5; the D gene could be TRBD1 or TRBD2 (5 bases each). The J call may be faulty, since TRBJ2-7 better matches the DNA end. The CDR3 spans 14 residues.

The CDR3 nucleotides are TGCAGTGCTAGAGATGGTGGCTACACCTTC. This gives the protein CSARDGGYTF. The genes are TRBV20-1 and TRBJ1-2, with D unresolved. The CDR3 spans 10 residues. Germline V gene lookup returns CDR1 DFQATT and CDR2 SNEGSKA (reference sequence). V dropped 0 bases and J dropped 7 bases, with 3 bases sitting between them.

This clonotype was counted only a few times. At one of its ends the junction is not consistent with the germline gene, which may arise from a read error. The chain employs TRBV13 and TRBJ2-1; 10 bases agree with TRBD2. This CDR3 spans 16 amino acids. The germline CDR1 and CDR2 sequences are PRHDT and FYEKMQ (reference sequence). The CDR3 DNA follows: TGTGCTAGCAGCTTAAAGGGCCTAGCGGGGGCCCATGAGCAGTTCTTC. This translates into CASSLKGLAGAHEQFF.

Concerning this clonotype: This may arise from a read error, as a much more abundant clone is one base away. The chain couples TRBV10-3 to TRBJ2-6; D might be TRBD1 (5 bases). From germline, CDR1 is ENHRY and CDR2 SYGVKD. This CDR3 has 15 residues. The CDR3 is CAISESGSGANALTF. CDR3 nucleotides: TGTGCCATCAGTGAGTCGGGCTCTGGGGCCAACGCCCTGACTTTC.

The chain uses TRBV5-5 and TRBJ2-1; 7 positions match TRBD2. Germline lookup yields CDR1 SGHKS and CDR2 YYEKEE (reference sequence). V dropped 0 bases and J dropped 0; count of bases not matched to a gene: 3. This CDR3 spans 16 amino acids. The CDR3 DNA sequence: TGTGCCAGCAGCTTGGAGGGGAGGGGCTCCTACAATGAGCAGTTCTTC. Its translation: CASSLEGRGSYNEQFF.

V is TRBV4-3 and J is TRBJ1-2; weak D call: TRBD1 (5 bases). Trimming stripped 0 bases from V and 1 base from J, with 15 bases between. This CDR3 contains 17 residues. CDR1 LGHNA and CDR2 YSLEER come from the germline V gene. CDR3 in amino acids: CASSQDLRGGYNYGYTF. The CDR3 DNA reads TGCGCCAGCAGCCAAGATTTACGCGGGGGATATAACTATGGCTACACCTTC.

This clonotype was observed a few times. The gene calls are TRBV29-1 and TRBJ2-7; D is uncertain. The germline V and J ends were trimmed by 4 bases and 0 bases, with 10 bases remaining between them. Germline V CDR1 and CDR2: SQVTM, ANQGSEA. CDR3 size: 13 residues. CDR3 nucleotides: TGCAGCGTTGTGTCGGCGTCCTCCTACGAGCAGTACTTC. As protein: CSVVSASSYEQYF.

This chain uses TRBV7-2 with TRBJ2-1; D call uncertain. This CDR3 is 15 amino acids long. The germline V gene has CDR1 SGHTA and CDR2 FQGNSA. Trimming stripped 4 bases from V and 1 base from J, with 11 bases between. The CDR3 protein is CASSSRGISYNEQFF. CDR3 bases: TGTGCCAGCAGCTCCCGAGGAATTTCCTACAATGAGCAGTTCTTC.

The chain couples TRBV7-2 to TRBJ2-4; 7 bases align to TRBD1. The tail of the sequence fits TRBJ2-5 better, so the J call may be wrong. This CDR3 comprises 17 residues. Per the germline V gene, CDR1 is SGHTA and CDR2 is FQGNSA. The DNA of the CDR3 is TGTGCCAGCAGCTATCCCCGCGGACAGGCCTCCCAAGAGACCCAGTACTTC. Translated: CASSYPRGQASQETQYF.

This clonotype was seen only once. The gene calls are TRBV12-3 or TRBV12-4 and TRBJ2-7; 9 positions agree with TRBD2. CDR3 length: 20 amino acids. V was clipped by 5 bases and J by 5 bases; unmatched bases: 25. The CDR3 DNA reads TGTGCCAGCAGTCCCCCCCTGGGACTAGCTGGAGAGGCTAGCGGCCACGAGCAGTACTTC. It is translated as CASSPPLGLAGEASGHEQYF.

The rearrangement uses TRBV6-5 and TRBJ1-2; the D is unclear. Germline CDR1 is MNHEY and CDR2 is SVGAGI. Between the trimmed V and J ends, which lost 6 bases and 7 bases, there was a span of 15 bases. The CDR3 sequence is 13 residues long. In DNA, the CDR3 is TGTGCCAGCAGGCCAGGAACGGGTAGTGGCTACACCTTC. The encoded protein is CASRPGTGSGYTF.

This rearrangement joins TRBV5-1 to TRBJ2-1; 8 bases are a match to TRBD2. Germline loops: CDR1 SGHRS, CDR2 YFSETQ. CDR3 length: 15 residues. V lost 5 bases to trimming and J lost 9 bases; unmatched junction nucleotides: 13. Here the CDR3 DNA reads TGCGCCAGCAGATTAAGAGCGGGAGCGGTCGTTGAGCAGTTCTTC. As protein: CASRLRAGAVVEQFF.

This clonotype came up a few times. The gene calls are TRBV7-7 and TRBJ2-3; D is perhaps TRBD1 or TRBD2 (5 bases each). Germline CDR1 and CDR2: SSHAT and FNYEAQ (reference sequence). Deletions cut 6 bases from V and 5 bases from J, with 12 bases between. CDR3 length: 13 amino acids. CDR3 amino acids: CASSGGGGDTQYF. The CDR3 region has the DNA TGTGCCAGCAGTGGGGGTGGAGGAGATACGCAGTATTTT.

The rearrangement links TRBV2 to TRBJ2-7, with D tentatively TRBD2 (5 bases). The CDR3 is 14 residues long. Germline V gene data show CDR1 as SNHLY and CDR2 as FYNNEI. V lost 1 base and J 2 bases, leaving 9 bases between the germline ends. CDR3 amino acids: CASSEGLLTYEQYF. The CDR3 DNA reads TGTGCCAGCAGTGAAGGACTACTAACCTACGAGCAGTACTTC.

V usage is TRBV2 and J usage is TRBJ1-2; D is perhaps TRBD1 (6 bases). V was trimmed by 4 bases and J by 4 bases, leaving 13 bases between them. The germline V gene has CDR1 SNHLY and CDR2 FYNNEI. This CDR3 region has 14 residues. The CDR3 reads CASSGTATSYGYTF. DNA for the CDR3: TGTGCCAGCAGTGGGACAGCCACCTCCTATGGCTACACCTTC.

The CDR3 sequence: CASNPGPLAGNTIYF. Written as DNA, the CDR3 is TGTGCCAGCAACCCCGGACCACTAGCAGGAAACACCATATATTTT. The V gene is TRBV12-3 or TRBV12-4, the J gene TRBJ1-3; D is unclear. Deletions cut 7 bases from V and 4 bases from J, with 17 bases between. This CDR3 contains 15 residues.

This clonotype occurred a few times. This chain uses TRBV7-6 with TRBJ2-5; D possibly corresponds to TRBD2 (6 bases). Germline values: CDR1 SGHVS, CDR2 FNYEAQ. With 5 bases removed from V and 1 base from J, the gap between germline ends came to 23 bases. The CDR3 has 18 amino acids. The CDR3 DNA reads TGTGCCAGCAGCCCCAATTGGGAAGCGCGGGGCCCCCAAGAGACCCAGTACTTC. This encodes CASSPNWEARGPQETQYF.

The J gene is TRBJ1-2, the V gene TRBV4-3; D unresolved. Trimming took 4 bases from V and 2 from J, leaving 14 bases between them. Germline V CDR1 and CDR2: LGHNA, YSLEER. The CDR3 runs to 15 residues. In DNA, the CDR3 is TGCGCCAGCAGCCCGGGCCCGGCAACCAACTATGGCTACACCTTC. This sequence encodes CASSPGPATNYGYTF.

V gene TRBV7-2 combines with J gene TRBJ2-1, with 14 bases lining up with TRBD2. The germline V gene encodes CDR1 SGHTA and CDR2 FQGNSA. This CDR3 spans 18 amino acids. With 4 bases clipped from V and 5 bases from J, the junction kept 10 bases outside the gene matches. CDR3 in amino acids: CASSSVPPGLAGDNEQFF. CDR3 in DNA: TGTGCCAGCAGCTCCGTACCACCGGGACTAGCGGGGGACAATGAGCAGTTCTTC.